This T cell receptor (beta chain) was documented in a study of cytomegalovirus exposure and HLA in healthy donors. Note on this clone: What it binds is unknown.

General study findings and limits: The dataset shows that most TCR sequences were rare, while some public TCRs occurred in many donors.

TCRdb's copy holds only in-frame clones and misses some; the assay was immunoSEQ multiplex PCR. The sample lists roughly 100,000 clones, around 96% occurring once. The TCR sequence derives from a woman younger than 35 in good health and CMV-seronegative. Sample: PBMCs.

The CDR3 spells CASSTGHPEAFF. The CDR3 coding sequence is TGTGCCAGCAGCACAGGACACCCTGAAGCTTTCTTT. The rearrangement joins TRBV7-9 to TRBJ1-1; tentative D call: TRBD1 (5 bases). The germline CDR1 and CDR2 sequences are SEHNR and FQNEAQ (reference sequence). CDR3 length: 12 residues. Trimming pared 5 bases from V and 6 bases from J, leaving 10 bases between. Filled out from reference TRBV7-9 and TRBJ1-1, the complete variable domain reads DTGVSQNPRHKITKRGQNVTFRCDPISEHNRLYWYRQTLGQGPEFLTYFQNEAQLEKSRLLSDRFSAERPKGSFSTLEIQRTEQGDSAMYLCASSTGHPEAFFGQGTRLTVV.